This TCR beta chain was profiled in a study of blood T cells in healthy people across ages. Germline V CDR1 and CDR2: LGHDT, YNNKEL (reference sequence). The CDR3 consists of 14 residues. V was pared by 1 base and J by 6 bases, with 2 bases of the junction left unmatched. A J-beta primer mix and a sample-barcoded 5' primer were used in a second PCR of roughly 6 to 11 cycles. Samples each returned at least 2.5 million CDR3-containing paired-end reads. From the 5' RACE reads, TCRdb called clonotypes with MiXCR, one entry per CDR3 protein. Among approximately 690,000 distinct CDR3 sequences, 45% to 65% were seen once, and the ten largest hold over 30%. Notes on this clonotype: The antigen is unknown.

Overall study findings and caveats: Long-lived and aged donors differed, with more naive CD4+ cells and higher diversity in the long-lived.

Samples each yielded at least 6 micrograms of total RNA. The specimen was blood. The V and J genes are TRBV3-1 and TRBJ2-2; 7 bases align to TRBD2. This clonotype originated in a man in his 60s in good health. The CDR3 sequence: CASSQVGGSGELFF. The CDR3 nucleotides are TGTGCCAGCAGCCAAGTGGGAGGGTCCGGGGAGCTGTTTTTT.